The rows below give T cell receptor beta chains drawn from one sample of a study of blood T cells in healthy people across ages. TCRdb analysed the 5' RACE reads with MiXCR anew, one entry per CDR3 protein. This sample has about 730,000 distinct CDR3 sequences, with roughly 47% found just once. Sequencing input: blood. The source is a woman in her fifties or sixties in good health. The CDR3 runs from the conserved cysteine through the conserved F or W. The D gene is left open where the match is weak. Only some rows state a clone size, as once, few, many or a class for expanded clones.

15,TRBV5-1,TRBJ2-5,many,TRBD1,TGCGCCAGCAGCTCAGGACAGGGAAACCAAGAGACCCAGTACTTC,CASSSGQGNQETQYF
15,TRBV18,TRBJ2-5,.,TRBD1,TGTGCCAGCTCGTTCGAGTTAACAGGGGAAGAGACCCAGTACTTC,CASSFELTGEETQYF
15,TRBV20-1,TRBJ1-6,few,TRBD1,TGCAGTGCTCCAAGCAAGCGGACAGGGAATTCACCCCTCCACTTT,CSAPSKRTGNSPLHF
13,TRBV29-1,TRBJ1-2,.,.,TGCAGCGTTGTAGGGCAGGGAATAAATGGCTACACCTTC,CSVVGQGINGYTF
14,TRBV12-3/TRBV12-4,TRBJ2-7,once,.,TGTGCCAGCAACGTCGCTGGGTGCTCCTCCGAGCAGTACTTC,CASNVAGCSSEQYF
17,TRBV10-3,TRBJ2-3,few,TRBD2,TGTGCCGTCCTCCCGGGACTAGCGGGAGACACCACAGATACGCAGTATTTT,CAVLPGLAGDTTDTQYF
15,TRBV7-2,TRBJ2-7,few,.,TGTGCCAGCAGCTTAGGCGTTTTAGGGTCCTACGAGCAGTACTTC,CASSLGVLGSYEQYF
13,TRBV7-9,TRBJ2-6,.,.,TGTGCCAGCAGCTTGGCTGGGGCCAGCGTCCTGACTTTC,CASSLAGASVLTF
15,TRBV7-2,TRBJ2-3,few,TRBD2,TGTGCCAGCAGCCCAGGACTAGCGCGGGGAGATACGCAGTATTTT,CASSPGLARGDTQYF
15,TRBV18,TRBJ2-4,many,TRBD1,TGTGCCAGTTCTGGGACAGGTCAGCCCAAAAACATTCAGTACTTC,CASSGTGQPKNIQYF
14,TRBV29-1,TRBJ1-1,.,TRBD1,TGCAGCGTTGGAGGGGACAGGGTGAACACTGAAGCTTTCTTT,CSVGGDRVNTEAFF
21,TRBV6-5,TRBJ2-3,.,TRBD2,TGTGCCAGCAGTTACTCGACATCAACTAGCGGGAGGGCCGTTAGCACAGATACGCAGTATTTT,CASSYSTSTSGRAVSTDTQYF
14,TRBV5-1,TRBJ2-7,.,.,TGCGCCAGCAGCTTGGGAGCAAGTTCACCCGAGCAGTACTTC,CASSLGASSPEQYF
15,TRBV5-1,TRBJ2-1,.,TRBD2,TGCGCCAGCAGCTTGCAAGCGGGAGCCCCGGGTGAGCAGTTCTTC,CASSLQAGAPGEQFF
14,TRBV6-2/TRBV6-3,TRBJ2-1,once,TRBD2,TGTGCCAGCAGTGGACTAGCGGGAGCCAATGAGCAGTTCTTC,CASSGLAGANEQFF
15,TRBV20-1,TRBJ2-2,once,TRBD2,TGCAGTGCTAGCTTCGCGGGAGCCGACACCGGGGAGCTGTTTTTT,CSASFAGADTGELFF
16,TRBV20-1,TRBJ1-1,few,TRBD1,TGCAGTGCTAGAAAAGGACAGGGGGCTCTTGGTACTGAAGCTTTCTTT,CSARKGQGALGTEAFF
14,TRBV12-3/TRBV12-4,TRBJ2-3,.,TRBD2,TGTGCCAGCAGAATAGCGGGGAGCACAGATACGCAGTATTTT,CASRIAGSTDTQYF
17,TRBV3-1,TRBJ1-2,.,.,TGTGCCAGCAGCCGACGGGGAGCGGCCGCTTTGGGCTATGGCTACACCTTC,CASSRRGAAALGYGYTF
11,TRBV19,TRBJ2-3,few,.,TGTGCCAGTAGGTTCACAGATACGCAGTATTTT,CASRFTDTQYF
15,TRBV9,TRBJ2-1,many,TRBD2,TGTGCCAGCAGTGACTCTAGCGGCTCCTACAATGAGCAGTTCTTC,CASSDSSGSYNEQFF
16,TRBV5-6,TRBJ2-4,few,TRBD2,TGTGCCAGCAGCTTAGGGCCAGCGGGGGGTCAAAACATTCAGTACTTC,CASSLGPAGGQNIQYF
15,TRBV6-5,TRBJ2-5,once,.,TGTGCCAGCAGTTACGCCGACGGATACCAAGAGACCCAGTACTTC,CASSYADGYQETQYF
17,TRBV5-1,TRBJ2-2,.,.,TGCGCCAGCAGTTACAACTCTCCCCAAGGGAACACCGGGGAGCTGTTTTTT,CASSYNSPQGNTGELFF
16,TRBV5-6,TRBJ2-7,.,.,TGTGCCAGCAGCCGGAGACGAGGCTTTACCGCCTACGAGCAGTACTTC,CASSRRRGFTAYEQYF
16,TRBV5-1,TRBJ2-7,.,.,TGCGCCAGCAGCTTGGCCGCCGACGGCAATCCCTACGAGCAGTACTTC,CASSLAADGNPYEQYF
13,TRBV7-9,TRBJ2-3,.,.,TGTGCCAGCAGCTTAGTTCGGTCAAGGGGGCAGTATTTT,CASSLVRSRGQYF
16,TRBV5-1,TRBJ1-2,once,.,TGCGCCAGCAGCTTCGGTCGGGGGCGGAGTAGCTATGGCTACACCTTC,CASSFGRGRSSYGYTF
13,TRBV20-1,TRBJ1-1,.,.,TGCAGGGCCGGGGCAGTAGTCGGGACTGAAGCTTTCTTT,CRAGAVVGTEAFF
11,TRBV30,TRBJ2-7,.,.,TGTGCCTGGAGTTCTCCCTACGAGCAGTACTTC,CAWSSPYEQYF
14,TRBV6-5,TRBJ2-1,few,.,TGTGCCAGCAGTTACTGCAGGGTAGAGTGCGAGCAGTTCTTC,CASSYCRVECEQFF
12,TRBV29-1,TRBJ2-7,.,.,TGCAGCGTTGAGGAAGTATCGGATGAGCAGTACTTC,CSVEEVSDEQYF
14,TRBV2,TRBJ1-2,.,.,TGTGCCAGCAGTGTGGTGACAGGCATTTATGGCTACACCTTC,CASSVVTGIYGYTF
14,TRBV7-2,TRBJ2-3,many,.,TGTGCCAGCAGAAATAGCGGCCCTATGGATACGCAGTATTTT,CASRNSGPMDTQYF
13,TRBV20-1,TRBJ1-5,few,.,TGCAGTGCTAGAGAGGTTCTAGATCAGCCCCAGCATTTT,CSAREVLDQPQHF
16,TRBV11-2,TRBJ2-3,.,.,TGTGCCAGCAGCTTAGATTGGAGTCTCGGCGCAGATACGCAGTATTTT,CASSLDWSLGADTQYF
13,TRBV27,TRBJ2-5,.,.,TGTACCAGCACCCGGTTGAGGGGAGAGACCCAGTACTTC,CTSTRLRGETQYF
12,TRBV20-1,TRBJ2-7,many,.,TGCAGTGCTATTAGGGGTGTATACGAGCAGTACTTC,CSAIRGVYEQYF
17,TRBV4-1,TRBJ2-2,.,.,TGCGCCAGCAGCCAAGGGCTCATACGGAGTTTCACCGGGGAGCTGTTTTTT,CASSQGLIRSFTGELFF
12,TRBV11-3,TRBJ2-1,.,.,TGTGCCAGCAGCTCCCGGGGTGAGGAGCAGTTCTTC,CASSSRGEEQFF
13,TRBV29-1,TRBJ1-2,many,TRBD1,TGCAGCGTGAGAGGACAGGGGGACTATGGCTACACCTTC,CSVRGQGDYGYTF
14,TRBV12-3/TRBV12-4,TRBJ2-1,.,.,TGTGCCAGCAGTGTAGCGCCGGCCACGAATGAGCAGTTCTTC,CASSVAPATNEQFF
13,TRBV7-2,TRBJ1-1,.,.,TGTGCCAGCAGCTTATGGCAGAACACTGAAGCTTTCTTT,CASSLWQNTEAFF
18,TRBV11-2,TRBJ1-6,.,TRBD1,TGTGCCAGCAGCCACCCCCTTTCAGGGGGCTCCTATAATTCACCCCTCCACTTT,CASSHPLSGGSYNSPLHF
14,TRBV11-2,TRBJ2-1,.,TRBD2,TGTGCCAGCGGATATAGCGGGGCCTACAATGAGCAGTTCTTC,CASGYSGAYNEQFF
18,TRBV7-3,TRBJ2-1,few,.,TGTGCCAGCAGCTTGGGGGTATTGGGACCCCTCTCCTACAATGAGCAGTTCTTC,CASSLGVLGPLSYNEQFF
13,TRBV2,TRBJ1-5,.,.,TGTGCCAGCGGGGCAGGGCCCAATCAGCCCCAGCATTTT,CASGAGPNQPQHF
14,TRBV5-5,TRBJ1-5,few,.,TGTGCCAGCACGGCGGCGGGGCGCAATCAGCCCCAGCATTTT,CASTAAGRNQPQHF
15,TRBV5-6,TRBJ2-5,.,.,TGTGCCAGCAGCTCGCCGGGACGCAGTGGAGAGACCCAGTACTTC,CASSSPGRSGETQYF
16,TRBV7-2,TRBJ2-1,few,TRBD2,TGTGCCAGCAGCTTAGATAGCGGGGGGTCCTACAATGAGCAGTTCTTC,CASSLDSGGSYNEQFF
17,TRBV12-3/TRBV12-4,TRBJ2-3,.,TRBD2,TGTGCCAGCAGTAGGGGAGGGGACTCGTACTTTACAGATACGCAGTATTTT,CASSRGGDSYFTDTQYF
12,TRBV6-1,TRBJ1-5,.,.,TGTGCCAGCAAGTCGACGGATCAGCCCCAGCATTTT,CASKSTDQPQHF
14,TRBV5-1,TRBJ2-1,.,.,TGCGCCAGCAGCTTGGGAGGGCAGAACAATGAGCAGTTCTTC,CASSLGGQNNEQFF
16,TRBV5-1,TRBJ2-3,.,.,TGCGCCAGCAGCCTGTCCGCTGCTTATAACACAGATACGCAGTATTTT,CASSLSAAYNTDTQYF
15,TRBV4-1,TRBJ2-5,many,.,TGCGCCAGCAGCCAAGCTCTGGCTAGCGAAGAGACCCAGTACTTC,CASSQALASEETQYF
12,TRBV29-1,TRBJ2-5,few,.,TGCAGCGTTGAAGAGGGCAGTGAGACCCAGTACTTC,CSVEEGSETQYF
14,TRBV20-1,TRBJ2-1,many,TRBD2,TGCAGTGTGGACGTGACTAGCCCCTACAATGAGCAGTTCTTC,CSVDVTSPYNEQFF